Listed here are 19 T cell receptor beta chains from one sample, sequenced in a study of blood T cell repertoires in COVID-19. Clones were sequenced by immunoSEQ multiplex PCR, and TCRdb holds only the in-frame ones, with some missing. The repertoire holds approximately 280,000 clones, with around 85% as singletons. Sequenced: PBMCs or T cells enriched from blood (not recorded which). These TCRs come from a middle-aged woman who had recovered from COVID-19.

The CDR3 spells CAWNGQLSSYNEQFF. In DNA, the CDR3 is TGTGCCTGGAACGGACAGTTAAGCTCCTACAATGAGCAGTTCTTC. V gene TRBV30 combines with J gene TRBJ2-1, with a possible D match to TRBD1 (6 bases). Per germline, CDR1 GTSNPN and CDR2 SVGIG (reference sequence). With 4 bases removed from V and 0 bases from J, the gap between germline ends came to 13 bases. The CDR3 has 15 residues.

This clone has only a few counts. V gene TRBV7-9 combines with J gene TRBJ1-5; no definite D call. CDR1 SEHNR and CDR2 FQNEAQ come from the germline V gene (reference sequence). This CDR3 contains 14 residues. V was cut by 1 base and J by 0 bases, with 4 bases left in between. The CDR3 DNA reads as TGTGCCAGCAGCTTAGACAGTAGCAATCAGCCCCAGCATTTT. As protein: CASSLDSSNQPQHF.

This clone was seen a single time. V and J are TRBV2 and TRBJ1-1, with D uncertain. The V gene's germline CDR1 is SNHLY and CDR2 FYNNEI. CDR3 length equals 13 residues. V lost 3 bases and J 1 base, leaving 6 bases between the germline ends. The CDR3 region has the DNA TGTGCCAGCAGTGATCCGCGGAACACTGAAGCTTTCTTT. Amino acid sequence: CASSDPRNTEAFF.

The chain couples TRBV27 to TRBJ1-6; 7 nucleotides agree with TRBD1. V shed 4 bases and J 7 bases; nucleotides not matched to a gene: 1. The CDR3 has 13 amino acids. CDR1 is MNHEY and CDR2 is SMNVEV in the germline V gene (reference sequence). The CDR3 region is CASSWDRNSPLHF. The CDR3 region has the DNA TGTGCCAGCAGTTGGGACAGAAATTCACCCCTCCACTTT.

The V call is TRBV28, the J call TRBJ1-1, with TRBD1 identical over 7 bases. The V gene end was trimmed by 4 bases and the J gene end by 10 bases; junction bases not matched to a gene: 18. The CDR3 spans 16 residues. The germline V gene has CDR1 MDHEN and CDR2 SYDVKM. The CDR3 nucleotides read TGTGCCAGCAGTTCGACAGGGTCCAGGGGGGCGGGTCGAGCTTTCTTT. It yields the protein CASSSTGSRGAGRAFF.

The count of this clone is one. V is TRBV6-1 and J is TRBJ1-2; TRBD1 is a possible D gene (5 bases). The CDR3 is made up of 15 amino acids. Germline V gene lookup returns CDR1 MNHNS and CDR2 SASEGT. Trimming left V 2 bases short and J 7 bases short, with 17 bases between. Here the CDR3 reads CASSEISSGRGGYTF. The CDR3, as DNA: TGTGCCAGCAGTGAAATCTCGTCAGGGAGGGGTGGCTACACCTTC.

The rearrangement uses TRBV19 and TRBJ1-4; a possible D gene is TRBD1 (6 bases). V was shortened by 6 bases and J by 7 bases, with 18 bases between the two germline ends. CDR1 and CDR2 from the germline V gene are LNHDA and SQIVND (reference sequence). This CDR3 contains 15 residues. The chain's CDR3 is CASRGYRVWGEKLFF. Here the CDR3 DNA reads TGTGCCAGTAGGGGGTACAGGGTGTGGGGTGAAAAACTGTTTTTT.

This sequence joins TRBV5-1 and TRBJ1-4, with D possibly being TRBD1 (6 bases). Germline CDR1 is SGHRS and CDR2 is YFSETQ. The CDR3 totals 16 residues. Trimming shortened V by 1 base and J by 1 base, and 11 bases separated the two germline ends. The CDR3 sequence is CASSLRDRRTNEKLFF. CDR3 nucleotide sequence: TGCGCCAGCAGCTTGAGAGACAGGAGAACTAATGAAAAACTGTTTTTT.

As concerns this clone: An end of the junction does not agree with germline; a read error may underlie this. The rearrangement joins TRBV7-8 to TRBJ2-3, with 12 bases that match TRBD2. The germline V gene has CDR1 SGHVS and CDR2 FQNEAQ. The CDR3 totals 16 residues. This CDR3 is CASSLGGLAGTDAQYF. CDR3 DNA: TGTGCCAGCAGCTTAGGGGGACTAGCGGGCACAGATGCGCAGTATTTT.

The rearrangement joins TRBV15 to TRBJ1-2; a weak D match, TRBD1 (5 bases). Trimming removed 4 bases at V and 1 base at J, with 10 bases between. Germline V CDR1 and CDR2: LNHNV, YYDKDF (reference sequence). The CDR3 has 14 amino acids. For the CDR3, the DNA is TGTGCCACCAGCATTGCAGGGATTAACTATGGCTACACCTTC. It translates to CATSIAGINYGYTF.

The J gene is TRBJ1-6, the V gene TRBV7-2; TRBD1 aligns across 9 bases. Trimming removed 6 bases from V and 10 bases from J; junction bases left unmatched: 7. CDR3 length: 14 residues. Germline CDR1 SGHTA, CDR2 FQGNSA. CDR3 loop: CASRGTGFGSPLHF. CDR3 coding DNA: TGTGCCAGCAGGGGGACAGGGTTTGGGTCACCCCTCCACTTT.

The chain has TRBV5-1 and TRBJ2-5; D is unclear. V dropped 0 bases and J dropped 5 bases, with 11 bases sitting between them. CDR3 size: 14 residues. Germline V gene data show CDR1 as SGHRS and CDR2 as YFSETQ. The CDR3 coding sequence is TGCGCCAGCAGCTTGGGCATCAACGCGGAGACCCAGTACTTC. Its protein product is CASSLGINAETQYF.

The chain uses TRBV23-1 and TRBJ2-6; D might be TRBD1 (6 bases). TRBV23-1 is noted as an ORF with a role that remains uncertain. V dropped 7 bases and J dropped 4 bases, with 32 bases sitting between them. This CDR3 spans 21 amino acids. In nucleotides, the CDR3 is TGCGCCAGCACCCCCCGGACAGTGGTTCTACTTCCGACGGGGGGGGCCAACGTCCTGACTTTC. It translates to CASTPRTVVLLPTGGANVLTF.

The chain uses TRBV6-2 or TRBV6-3 and TRBJ1-1; a weak D match, TRBD1 (6 bases). Germline CDR1 is MNHEY and CDR2 is SVGEGT. V was cut by 4 bases and J by 3 bases, with 9 bases left in between. The CDR3 has 13 amino acids. CDR3 amino acids: CASSSGDYTEAFF. The DNA for the CDR3 is TGTGCCAGCAGTTCAGGGGATTACACTGAAGCTTTCTTT.

The CDR3 DNA sequence: TGTGCCAGCAGCTTAGCGGACATTAGCACAGATACGCAGTATTTT. The encoded protein is CASSLADISTDTQYF. The chain couples TRBV7-2 to TRBJ2-3, with D possibly being TRBD1 (5 bases). Trimming took off 0 bases at V and 0 bases at J, with 7 bases between the two ends. The CDR3 contains 15 residues. CDR1 is SGHTA and CDR2 is FQGNSA in the germline V gene.

This clone was counted between two and nine times. CDR3 sequence reads: CASSYLTGVQPQHF. The CDR3 nucleotides read TGCGCCAGCAGCTACCTGACAGGAGTTCAGCCCCAGCATTTT. The chain couples TRBV5-1 to TRBJ1-5, with D possibly matching TRBD1 (6 bases). The CDR3 spans 14 residues. The V gene's germline CDR1 is SGHRS and CDR2 YFSETQ. V shed 3 bases and J shed 6 bases, with 13 bases lying between them. The complete variable domain, with remaining parts taken from reference TRBV5-1 and TRBJ1-5, reads KAGVTQTPRYLIKTRGQQVTLSCSPISGHRSVSWYQQTPGQGLQFLFEYFSETQRNKGNFPGRFSGRQFSNSRSEMNVSTLELGDSALYLCASSYLTGVQPQHFGDGTRLSIL.

This clone was counted only a few times. This chain connects TRBV7-9 to TRBJ1-4, with D unclear. CDR1 SEHNR and CDR2 FQNEAQ come from the germline V gene (reference sequence). This CDR3 is built from 14 residues. The V and J ends lost 1 base and 13 bases respectively, with 16 bases between them. Here the CDR3 reads CASSLDSSLKGLFF. The CDR3 DNA follows: TGTGCCAGCAGCTTAGACAGCAGTTTGAAAGGACTGTTTTTT.

J is TRBJ1-6 and V is TRBV30, with no clear D. The CDR3 contains 13 residues. Germline V gene lookup returns CDR1 GTSNPN and CDR2 SVGIG (reference sequence). The V end lost 0 bases, the J end lost 6 bases, and 6 bases lay between the germline ends. The CDR3 here is CAWSVEVNSPLHF. DNA of the CDR3: TGTGCCTGGAGTGTAGAGGTTAATTCACCCCTCCACTTT. Together with reference TRBV30 and TRBJ1-6, the CDR3 gives the full variable domain: SQTIHQWPATLVQPVGSPLSLECTVEGTSNPNLYWYRQAAGRGLQLLFYSVGIGQISSEVPQNLSASRPQDRQFILSSKKLLLSDSGFYLCAWSVEVNSPLHFGNGTRLTVT.

The rearrangement joins TRBV28 to TRBJ1-5; D remains ambiguous. The CDR3 contains 13 residues. The V end lost 8 bases, the J end lost 3 bases, and 11 bases lay between the germline ends. Germline lookup yields CDR1 MDHEN and CDR2 SYDVKM. This CDR3 is CASFSGYNQPQHF. For the CDR3, the DNA is TGTGCCAGCTTCAGCGGGTACAATCAGCCCCAGCATTTT.